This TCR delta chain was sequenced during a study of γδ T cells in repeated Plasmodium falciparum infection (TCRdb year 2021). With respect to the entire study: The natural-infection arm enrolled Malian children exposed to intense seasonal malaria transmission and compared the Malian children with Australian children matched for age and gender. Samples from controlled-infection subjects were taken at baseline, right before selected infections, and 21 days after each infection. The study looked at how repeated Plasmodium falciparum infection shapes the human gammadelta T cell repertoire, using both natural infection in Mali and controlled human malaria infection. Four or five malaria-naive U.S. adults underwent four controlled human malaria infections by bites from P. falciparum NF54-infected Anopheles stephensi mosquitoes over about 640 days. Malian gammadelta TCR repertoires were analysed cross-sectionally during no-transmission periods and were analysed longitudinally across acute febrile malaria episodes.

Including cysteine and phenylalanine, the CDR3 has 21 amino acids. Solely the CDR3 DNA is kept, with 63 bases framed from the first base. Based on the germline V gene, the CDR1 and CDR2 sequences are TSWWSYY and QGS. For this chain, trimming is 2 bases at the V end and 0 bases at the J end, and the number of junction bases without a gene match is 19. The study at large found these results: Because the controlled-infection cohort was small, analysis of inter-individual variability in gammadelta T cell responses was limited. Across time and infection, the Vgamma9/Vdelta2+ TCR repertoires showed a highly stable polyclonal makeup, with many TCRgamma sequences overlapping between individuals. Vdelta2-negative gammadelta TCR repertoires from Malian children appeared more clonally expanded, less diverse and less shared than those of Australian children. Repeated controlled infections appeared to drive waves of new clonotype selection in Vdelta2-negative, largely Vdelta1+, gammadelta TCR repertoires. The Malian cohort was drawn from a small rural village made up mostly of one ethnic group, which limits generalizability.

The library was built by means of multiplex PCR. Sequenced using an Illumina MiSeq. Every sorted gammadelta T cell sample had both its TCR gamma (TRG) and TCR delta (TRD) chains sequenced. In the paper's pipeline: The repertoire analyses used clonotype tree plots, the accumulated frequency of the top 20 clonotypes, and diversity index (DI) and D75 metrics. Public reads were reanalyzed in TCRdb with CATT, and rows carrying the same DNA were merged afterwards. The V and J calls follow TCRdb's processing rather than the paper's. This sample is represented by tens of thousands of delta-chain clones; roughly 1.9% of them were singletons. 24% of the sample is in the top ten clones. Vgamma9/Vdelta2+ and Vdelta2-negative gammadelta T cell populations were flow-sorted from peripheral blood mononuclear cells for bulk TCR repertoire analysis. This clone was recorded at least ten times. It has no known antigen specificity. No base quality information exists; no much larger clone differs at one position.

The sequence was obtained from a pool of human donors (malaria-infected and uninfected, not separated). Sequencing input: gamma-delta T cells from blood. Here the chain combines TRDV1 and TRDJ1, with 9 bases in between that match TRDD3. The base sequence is TGTGCTCTTGGGGAATCCCTGTCTGTCCTCCCATGGGGGATATACACCGATAAACTCATCTTT. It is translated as CALGESLSVLPWGIYTDKLIF.